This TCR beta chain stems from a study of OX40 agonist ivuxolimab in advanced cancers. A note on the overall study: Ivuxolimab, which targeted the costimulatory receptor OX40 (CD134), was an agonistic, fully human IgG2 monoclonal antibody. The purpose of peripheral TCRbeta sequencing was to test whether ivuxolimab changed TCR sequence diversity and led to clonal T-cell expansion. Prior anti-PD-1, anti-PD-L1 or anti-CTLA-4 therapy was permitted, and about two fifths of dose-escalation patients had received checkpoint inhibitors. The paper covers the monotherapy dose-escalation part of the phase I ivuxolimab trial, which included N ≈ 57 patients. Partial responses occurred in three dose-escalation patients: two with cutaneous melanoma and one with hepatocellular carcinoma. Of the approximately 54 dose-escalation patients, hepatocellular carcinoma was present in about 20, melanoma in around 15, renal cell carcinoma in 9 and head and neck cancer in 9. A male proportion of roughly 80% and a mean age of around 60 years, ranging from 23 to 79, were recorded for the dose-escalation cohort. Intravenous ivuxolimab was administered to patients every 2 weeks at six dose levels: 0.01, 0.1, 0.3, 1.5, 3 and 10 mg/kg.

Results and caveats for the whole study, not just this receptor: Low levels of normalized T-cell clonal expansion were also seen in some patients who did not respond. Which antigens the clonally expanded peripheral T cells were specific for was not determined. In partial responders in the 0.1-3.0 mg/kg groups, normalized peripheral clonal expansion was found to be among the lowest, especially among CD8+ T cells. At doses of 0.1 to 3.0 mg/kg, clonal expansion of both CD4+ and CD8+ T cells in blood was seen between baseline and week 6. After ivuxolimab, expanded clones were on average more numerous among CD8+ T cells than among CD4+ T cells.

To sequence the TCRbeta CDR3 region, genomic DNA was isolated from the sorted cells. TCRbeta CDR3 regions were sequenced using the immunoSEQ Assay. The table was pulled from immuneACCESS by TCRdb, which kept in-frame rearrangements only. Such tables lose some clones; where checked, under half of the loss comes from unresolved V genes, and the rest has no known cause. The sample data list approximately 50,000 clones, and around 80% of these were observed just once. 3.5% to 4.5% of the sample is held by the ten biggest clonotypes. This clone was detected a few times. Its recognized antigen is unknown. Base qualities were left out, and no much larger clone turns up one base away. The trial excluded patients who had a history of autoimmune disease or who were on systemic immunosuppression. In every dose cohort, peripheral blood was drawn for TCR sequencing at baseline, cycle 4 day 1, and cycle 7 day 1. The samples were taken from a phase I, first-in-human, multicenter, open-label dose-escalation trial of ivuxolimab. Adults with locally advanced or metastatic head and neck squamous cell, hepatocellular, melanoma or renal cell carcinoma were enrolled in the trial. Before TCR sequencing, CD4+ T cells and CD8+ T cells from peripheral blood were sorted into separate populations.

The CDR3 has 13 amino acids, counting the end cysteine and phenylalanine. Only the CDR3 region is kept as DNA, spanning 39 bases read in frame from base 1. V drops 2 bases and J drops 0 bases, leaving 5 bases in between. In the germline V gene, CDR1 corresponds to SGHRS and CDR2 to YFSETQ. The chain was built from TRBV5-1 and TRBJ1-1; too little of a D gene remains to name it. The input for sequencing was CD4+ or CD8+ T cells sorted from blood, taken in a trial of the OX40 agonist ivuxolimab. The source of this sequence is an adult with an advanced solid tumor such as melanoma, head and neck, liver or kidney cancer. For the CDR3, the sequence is CASSFTLNTEAFF. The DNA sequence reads TGCGCCAGCAGCTTCACCCTGAACACTGAAGCTTTCTTT.